This entry is about one T cell receptor beta chain. What it recognizes is unknown. Trimming at V came to 4 bases and at J to 0 bases, leaving 5 bases not matched to a gene. The V gene's germline CDR1 is SNHLY and CDR2 FYNNEI. The CDR3 contains 15 residues. This record belongs to a study of T cell responses to AZD1222 COVID-19 vaccine. Study-level findings and limits: Nearly half of the spike-specific TCRs reportedly recognize variant regions that carry no mutations. In a largely white British group with more females than males, clonal diversity was possibly underestimated. Only a handful of individuals given AZD1222 were seropositive at baseline.

Profiling relied on immunoSEQ multiplex PCR, and the TCRdb table lists in-frame clones only, not all of them. Here the sample spans approximately 120,000 clones, over 85% being singletons. The specimen was peripheral blood, collected on day 0 of AZD1222 vaccination. The genes are TRBV2 and TRBJ2-7, with TRBD2 matching over 8 bases. The TCR sequence derives from an adult in good health. CDR3: CASSALGTSSYEQYF. The CDR3 nucleotides are TGTGCCAGCAGTGCGCTCGGGACTAGCTCCTACGAGCAGTACTTC.